This TCR beta chain comes out of a study of cytomegalovirus exposure and HLA in healthy donors. The table came from immunoSEQ multiplex PCR; TCRdb's copy has only in-frame clones and leaves some out. The sample lists 100,000 to 150,000 clones, approximately 89% occurring once. Germline V lookup: CDR1 MNHEY, CDR2 SVGAGI. V lost 5 bases and J lost 8; bases outside the gene matches: 8. The CDR3 runs to 15 residues. Sequencing input: PBMCs. This chain uses TRBV6-5 with TRBJ2-3; TRBD2 matches 12 bases. The source is a young woman in good health and CMV-seronegative. The CDR3: CASSLLAGGQGTQYF. The CDR3 DNA is TGTGCCAGCAGTCTACTAGCGGGGGGTCAGGGTACGCAGTATTTT.